The 23 T cell receptor beta chains given below trace back to one sample, sequenced in a study of T cell repertoires in cytomegalovirus infection. MiXCR, applied by TCRdb to the reads, yields one record per CDR3 protein. The sample holds about 490,000 distinct CDR3 sequences, around a quarter seen once. The sequenced material came from PBMCs. These receptors all stem from a human donor in good health (CMV status not recorded). Some clones in this sample may be carry-over from other donors' samples.

This clonotype was counted many times. The V gene is TRBV7-6, the J gene TRBJ2-3; the D is unclear. Trimming took 2 bases from V and 4 from J, leaving 10 bases between them. CDR3 length: 14 residues. CDR1 and CDR2 from the germline V gene are SGHVS and FNYEAQ. CDR3 DNA: TGTGCCAGCAGCTTACGTTCAGTCGCAGATACGCAGTATTTT. Amino acids: CASSLRSVADTQYF.

The chain links TRBV27 to TRBJ1-2; a possible D gene is TRBD1 (5 bases). Trimming took off 5 bases at V and 0 bases at J, with 10 bases between the two ends. The CDR3 sequence is 14 residues long. Per the germline V gene, CDR1 is MNHEY and CDR2 is SMNVEV (reference sequence). This CDR3 reads CASSRTNANYGYTF. In nucleotides, the CDR3 is TGTGCCAGCAGTAGGACAAATGCTAACTATGGCTACACCTTC.

The rearrangement joins TRBV6-2 or TRBV6-3 to TRBJ1-5; D unclear. V was shortened by 10 bases and J by 3 bases, with 16 bases between the two germline ends. The CDR3 spans 14 residues. CDR1 is MNHEY, CDR2 SVGEGT, per germline. The CDR3 DNA follows: TGTGCCACCTCCGGGGTACAGACCAATCAGCCCCAGCATTTT. Protein product: CATSGVQTNQPQHF.

V is TRBV11-2 and J is TRBJ2-3, with D perhaps TRBD2 (8 bases). The V gene lost 5 bases and the J gene lost 4 bases, with 13 bases spanning the gap. Germline loops: CDR1 SGHAT, CDR2 FQNNGV. CDR3 size: 14 residues. CDR3: CASSISGTADTQYF. The CDR3 DNA sequence: TGTGCCAGCAGCATTAGCGGGACAGCAGATACGCAGTATTTT.

This clonotype turned up a few times. The J gene is TRBJ2-3, the V gene TRBV5-1, with 7 positions matching TRBD1. The CDR3 extends over 13 amino acids. The V gene's germline CDR1 is SGHRS and CDR2 YFSETQ. Germline trimming cut 5 bases from V and 4 bases from J; bases unmatched to any gene: 4. CDR3: CASRDQGADTQYF. Here the CDR3 DNA reads TGCGCCAGCAGGGACCAGGGGGCAGATACGCAGTATTTT.

The J gene is TRBJ1-3, the V gene TRBV12-3 or TRBV12-4, with TRBD1 matching 8 bases. V gave up 5 bases and J gave up 1 base; unmatched junction bases: 4. This CDR3 has 15 amino acids. CDR3 sequence: CASSPRTGSGNTIYF. CDR3 coding DNA: TGTGCCAGCAGTCCCCGGACAGGGTCTGGAAACACCATATATTTT.

This clonotype was counted between two and nine times. The rearrangement links TRBV30 to TRBJ2-3; 8 positions match TRBD1. The CDR3 sequence is 14 residues long. V lost 4 bases, J lost 2 bases, and 5 bases stayed unmatched. Per the germline V gene, CDR1 is GTSNPN and CDR2 is SVGIG (reference sequence). In DNA, the CDR3 is TGTGCCTGGACCGGGGACAGGTACACAGATACGCAGTATTTT. This sequence encodes CAWTGDRYTDTQYF.

The rearrangement joins TRBV29-1 to TRBJ2-7; TRBD2 matches 12 bases. Losses at the gene ends were 6 bases for V and 1 base for J; bases not matched to a gene: 25. CDR3 size: 21 residues. The germline V gene encodes CDR1 SQVTM and CDR2 ANQGSEA. The CDR3 loop is CSVGCYRPPQTSGRCSYEQYV. The CDR3 DNA sequence: TGCAGCGTCGGATGCTACAGGCCTCCCCAGACTAGCGGGAGATGTTCCTACGAGCAGTACGTC.

This clonotype has at least ten counts. The chain joins TRBV7-2 to TRBJ2-3; D remains ambiguous. CDR1 is SGHTA and CDR2 is FQGNSA in the germline V gene. V was trimmed by 1 base and J by 6 bases, leaving 14 bases between them. The CDR3 has 15 amino acids. The CDR3 bases are TGTGCCAGCAGCTTAGAGAGTAATGTACGGGATACGCAGTATTTT. Translated, it gives CASSLESNVRDTQYF.

The V call is TRBV6-1, the J call TRBJ2-1; D may match TRBD1 or TRBD2 (6 bases each). There are 12 residues in the CDR3. In germline, CDR1 is MNHNS, CDR2 SASEGT. V was pared by 5 bases and J by 8 bases, with 10 bases between. The DNA of the CDR3 is TGTGCCAGCAGTCGAAGGGGGGATGAGCAGTTCTTC. Translating it yields CASSRRGDEQFF.

V gene TRBV19 combines with J gene TRBJ2-1; 8 positions match TRBD2. V shed 9 bases and J 3 bases; nucleotides not matched to a gene: 4. Germline CDR1 and CDR2: LNHDA and SQIVND (reference sequence). The CDR3 is made up of 13 amino acids. CDR3 residues: CASGSGDYNEQFF. The CDR3 coding sequence is TGTGCCAGCGGTAGCGGGGACTACAATGAGCAGTTCTTC.

This clonotype was counted a few times. V and J are TRBV12-3 or TRBV12-4 and TRBJ1-2, with D possibly matching TRBD1 (6 bases). Trimming cost V 3 bases and J 6 bases, with 20 bases left between them. The CDR3 extends over 16 amino acids. The CDR3 nucleotides read TGTGCCAGCAGTTTCTCCTTGGGCAGGGGATTAGATGGCTACACCTTC. Amino acids: CASSFSLGRGLDGYTF.

This clonotype was seen a few times. The rearrangement uses TRBV6-6 and TRBJ2-5; D is undetermined. Germline V gene sequence: CDR1 MNHNY, CDR2 SVGAGI (reference sequence). This CDR3 contains 15 residues. V was pared by 7 bases and J by 5 bases, with 20 bases between. This CDR3 is CASTPLGEFWETQYF. The DNA of the CDR3 is TGTGCCAGCACCCCGCTCGGAGAGTTCTGGGAGACCCAGTACTTC.

The table lists this clonotype with a few counts. This chain links TRBV7-6 with TRBJ1-1, with a possible D match to TRBD1 (5 bases). The germline gives CDR1 SGHVS, CDR2 FNYEAQ. Deletions cut 8 bases from V and 1 base from J, with 29 bases between. The CDR3 is 19 residues long. The DNA of the CDR3 is TGTGCCAGCGGAAACACCCGCTCGGGGTTGGGGGGGTGGAACACTGAAGCTTTCTTT. Its protein is CASGNTRSGLGGWNTEAFF.

The chain carries TRBV18 and TRBJ2-7; TRBD2 agrees at 9 bases. Germline V gene sequence: CDR1 KGHSH, CDR2 LQKENI. J was trimmed by 2 bases and V by 5 bases; bases with no gene match: 7. The CDR3 runs 15 residues. For the CDR3, the DNA is TGTGCCAGCTCATCCCGACTAGCGGTTACCTACGAGCAGTACTTC. Translating gives CASSSRLAVTYEQYF. Variable domain in full (rest from reference TRBV18 and TRBJ2-7): NAGVMQNPRHLVRRRGQEARLRCSPMKGHSHVYWYRQLPEEGLKFMVYLQKENIIDESGMPKERFSAEFPKEGPSILRIQQVVRGDSAAYFCASSSRLAVTYEQYFGPGTRLTVT.

This clonotype was seen a handful of times. The chain is built from TRBV7-9 and TRBJ1-6; unclear D gene. The V end was cut by 1 base, the J end by 11 bases, with 6 bases between. CDR3 length equals 12 residues. CDR1 is SEHNR, CDR2 FQNEAQ, per germline (reference sequence). The CDR3 nucleotides are TGTGCCAGCAGCTTAGAATCCCCACCCCTCCACTTT. Protein sequence: CASSLESPPLHF.

The chain uses TRBV5-6 and TRBJ2-7, with 7 nucleotides matching TRBD1. Germline values: CDR1 SGHDT, CDR2 YYEEEE. The CDR3 sequence is 14 residues long. J was trimmed by 4 bases and V by 3 bases; bases with no gene match: 7. The CDR3 is CASSSQGVNYEQYF. In DNA, the CDR3 is TGTGCCAGCAGCTCTCAGGGGGTAAATTACGAGCAGTACTTC.

This clonotype was recorded at least ten times. Here the CDR3 reads CASSLEGYSGANVLTF. CDR3 sequence (DNA): TGTGCCAGCAGCTTAGAAGGTTACTCTGGGGCCAACGTCCTGACTTTC. This rearrangement joins TRBV7-8 to TRBJ2-6; D gene uncertain. Germline assignment: CDR1 SGHVS and CDR2 FQNEAQ. CDR3 size: 16 residues. V was shortened by 1 base and J by 0 bases, with 7 bases between the two germline ends.

This clonotype showed up many times. V and J are TRBV7-2 and TRBJ2-1; the D gene is possibly TRBD2 (6 bases). V shed 3 bases and J shed 6 bases, with 15 bases lying between them. The CDR3 is 15 amino acids. The germline V gene encodes CDR1 SGHTA and CDR2 FQGNSA. CDR3 loop: CASSLLQGGFNEQFF. The CDR3 DNA follows: TGTGCCAGCAGCTTGCTCCAGGGAGGTTTCAATGAGCAGTTCTTC.

This chain connects TRBV7-9 to TRBJ2-1; TRBD2 is a possible D gene (6 bases). The V and J ends lost 0 bases and 3 bases respectively, with 9 bases between them. The CDR3 extends over 15 amino acids. CDR1 and CDR2 from the germline V gene are SEHNR and FQNEAQ (reference sequence). CDR3 residues: CASSLATSYYNEQFF. The CDR3 DNA is TGTGCCAGCAGCTTAGCGACTAGTTACTACAATGAGCAGTTCTTC.

V is TRBV6-4 and J is TRBJ2-3, with 14 positions matching TRBD2. With 3 bases clipped from V and 9 bases from J, the junction kept 5 bases outside the gene matches. The CDR3 sequence is 15 residues long. Germline V gene sequence: CDR1 MRHNA, CDR2 SNTAGT. The CDR3 region has the DNA TGTGCCAGCAGTGAGGGACTAGCGGGAGTTGGGACGCAGTATTTT. Amino acids: CASSEGLAGVGTQYF.

The rearrangement uses TRBV7-4 and TRBJ2-3; 9 positions match TRBD2. V was clipped by 1 base and J by 3 bases; unmatched bases: 2. This CDR3 is built from 15 residues. The germline V gene has CDR1 SGHVT and CDR2 SQSDAQ. The CDR3 DNA reads as TGTGCCAGCAGCTTAGACACTAGCGGGACAGATACGCAGTATTTT. This codes for CASSLDTSGTDTQYF. Drawing the rest from reference TRBV7-4 and TRBJ2-3, the complete variable domain is GAGVSQSPRYKVAKRGRDVALRCDSISGHVTLYWYRQTLGQGSEVLTYSQSDAQRDKSGRPSGRFSAERPERSVSTLKIQRTEQGDSAVYLCASSLDTSGTDTQYFGPGTRLTVL.

There are many counts of this clonotype. The chain combines TRBV7-2 with TRBJ1-2; 10 nucleotides agree with TRBD1. The CDR3 extends over 17 amino acids. Per the germline V gene, CDR1 is SGHTA and CDR2 is FQGNSA. V dropped 4 bases and J dropped 1; count of bases not matched to a gene: 9. The CDR3 coding sequence is TGTGCCAGCAGCTACCGGACAGGGGGAAGAATTAACTATGGCTACACCTTC. It yields the protein CASSYRTGGRINYGYTF.